This TCR beta chain is from a study of blood T cell repertoires in COVID-19. In the original analysis: Reference gene primer amplification gave nucleated cell count estimates. Only in-frame clones appear in the TCRdb table, and some are missing; sequencing was by immunoSEQ multiplex PCR. V and J calls and clone size come straight from that table; D and trimming were deduced from the DNA. Among around 290,000 clones, roughly 86% were seen once, and the ten largest hold over 2%. The CDR3 consists of 16 residues. Germline lookup yields CDR1 SGDLS and CDR2 YYNGEE. V lost 4 bases and J lost 0; bases outside the gene matches: 8. The age range of participants was 18 to 89 years, with residence in under 25 US areas. In Cohort 3, a recovered donor had either two negative PCRs, clearance, or symptom resolution.

The source of this sequence is a woman aged 18-29 years who had recovered from COVID-19. Sequenced sample: PBMCs or T cells enriched from blood (not recorded which). This chain connects TRBV9 to TRBJ2-3; 7 nucleotides agree with TRBD1. CDR3 DNA: TGTGCCAGCAGCCTCCAGGGACAGCCTAGCACAGATACGCAGTATTTT. It encodes CASSLQGQPSTDTQYF.